The 30 T cell receptor beta chains below come from one sample, sequenced in a study of T cells in Graves' hyperthyroidism and ophthalmopathy. The investigators amplified TCR beta CDR3 regions from RNA transcripts. During a first-round RT-PCR of the TCR CDR3, the HTBI primer set was used. Via MiXCR, TCRdb re-called the multiplex PCR reads, giving one row per CDR3 protein. The sample consists of about 600,000 distinct CDR3 sequences, around 16% of them appearing once. The specimen was blood. These receptors originate from a middle-aged woman with Graves' ophthalmopathy.

In this sample, this clonotype turned up many times. The chain combines TRBV5-1 with TRBJ2-7, with TRBD2 matching over 13 bases. CDR3 length equals 13 residues. Unmatched junction bases numbered 0, after V lost 3 bases and J lost 6 bases. Germline-derived CDR1 and CDR2 are SGHRS and YFSETQ. CDR3 protein: CASSWTSGSEQYF. Here the CDR3 DNA reads TGCGCCAGCAGCTGGACTAGCGGGAGCGAGCAGTACTTC.

A few counts support this clonotype. This rearrangement joins TRBV15 to TRBJ2-3; TRBD2 matches 8 bases. The CDR3 consists of 16 residues. J was trimmed by 4 bases and V by 0 bases; bases with no gene match: 6. Germline CDR1 reads LNHNV; CDR2 reads YYDKDF (reference sequence). The CDR3 loop reads CATSRDIAGTADTQYF. The CDR3 DNA reads as TGTGCCACCAGCAGAGATATAGCGGGAACAGCAGATACGCAGTATTTT.

The V gene is TRBV2, the J gene TRBJ1-2; 7 nucleotides line up with TRBD1. This CDR3 contains 13 residues. Per germline, CDR1 SNHLY and CDR2 FYNNEI. The trim removed 8 bases at V and 2 bases at J, leaving 5 bases unmatched. The CDR3 region is CASYRGLNYGYTF. The CDR3 DNA reads TGTGCCAGCTACAGGGGTTTAAACTATGGCTACACCTTC.

The chain recombines TRBV24-1 with TRBJ2-7; possibly TRBD1 for D (6 bases). Trimming stripped 9 bases from V and 1 base from J, with 15 bases between. This CDR3 is 14 amino acids long. CDR1 is KGHDR and CDR2 is SFDVKD in the germline V gene. The CDR3 sequence is CATGSGTTSYEQYF. CDR3 nucleotides: TGTGCCACCGGTTCCGGGACAACTTCCTACGAGCAGTACTTC.

V usage is TRBV18 and J usage is TRBJ2-7, with 10 bases matching TRBD1. The CDR3 has 13 amino acids. V dropped 3 bases and J dropped 6; count of bases not matched to a gene: 2. Germline loops: CDR1 KGHSH, CDR2 LQKENI. CDR3 residues: CASSPRTGGEQYF. DNA for the CDR3: TGTGCCAGCTCACCCCGGACAGGGGGCGAGCAGTACTTC.

This clonotype was observed a few times. The CDR3 DNA follows: TGTGCCAGCAGTGCCCGACAGCGGGATGAAGCTTTCTTT. It is translated as CASSARQRDEAFF. V is TRBV2 and J is TRBJ1-1; D perhaps matches TRBD1 (5 bases). Deletions cut 4 bases from V and 7 bases from J, with 13 bases between. Germline V gene data show CDR1 as SNHLY and CDR2 as FYNNEI. The CDR3 spans 13 residues.

Concerning this clonotype itself: This may be a read error, as it is one base from a much larger clone. The chain joins TRBV6-2 or TRBV6-3 to TRBJ1-1; 7 bases agree with TRBD1. Germline assignment: CDR1 MNHEY and CDR2 SVGEGT. The CDR3 has 13 residues. The CDR3 sequence: CASSYDRDSEALF. The CDR3 DNA follows: TGTGCCAGCAGTTACGACAGGGATTCTGAAGCTCTCTTT.

This clonotype was counted at least ten times. This chain connects TRBV7-9 to TRBJ1-1; D is uncertain. Trimming removed 5 bases at V and 5 bases at J, with 15 bases between. Germline lookup yields CDR1 SEHNR and CDR2 FQNEAQ (reference sequence). The CDR3 is 14 residues long. CDR3 in amino acids: CASSPNFMSTEAFF. The CDR3 DNA is TGTGCCAGCAGCCCAAATTTCATGAGTACTGAAGCTTTCTTT.

The V call is TRBV5-4, the J call TRBJ2-7; D remains unclear. CDR3 length equals 12 residues. Germline values: CDR1 SGHNT, CDR2 YYREEE (reference sequence). V shed 5 bases and J shed 7 bases, with 13 bases lying between them. The CDR3 here is CASRPGSGEQYF. The DNA for the CDR3 is TGTGCCAGCAGACCGGGTTCGGGTGAGCAGTACTTC.

This chain joins TRBV12-3 or TRBV12-4 and TRBJ2-4, with TRBD1 matching 8 bases. CDR3 length: 15 amino acids. J gave up 5 bases and V 3 bases, and 6 bases lay outside the gene matches. CDR3 protein: CASSFRSGGENIQYF. The DNA for the CDR3 is TGTGCCAGCAGTTTTAGATCAGGGGGCGAAAACATTCAGTACTTC.

This clonotype has just a few counts. The chain uses TRBV7-9 and TRBJ1-2; 9 bases align to TRBD1. Germline V CDR1 and CDR2: SEHNR, FQNEAQ (reference sequence). After removal of 7 bases from V and 8 bases from J, the junction contained 8 bases not matched to a gene. This CDR3 region has 13 residues. The CDR3 here is CASTLTGGEGYTF. CDR3 bases: TGTGCCAGCACCCTCACAGGGGGCGAAGGCTACACCTTC.

The table lists this clonotype with a few counts. The genes are TRBV20-1 and TRBJ2-7, with D perhaps TRBD2 (6 bases). The ends were cut back, 5 bases at V and 2 bases at J, with 16 bases in the middle. The CDR3 sequence is 14 residues long. Germline V gives CDR1 DFQATT, CDR2 SNEGSKA (reference sequence). The CDR3 nucleotides read TGCAGTGCTCCCCTTCCCCCTAGCGCCTACGAGCAGTACTTC. It yields the protein CSAPLPPSAYEQYF.

J is TRBJ1-5 and V is TRBV7-3, with unresolved D. CDR3 length equals 11 residues. Germline V gene lookup returns CDR1 SGHTA and CDR2 FQGTGA. CDR3 region: CASSHIGPQHF. CDR3 bases: TGTGCTAGCTCGCACATCGGGCCCCAGCATTTT.

The chain combines TRBV5-1 with TRBJ1-6; D is unresolved. The germline gives CDR1 SGHRS, CDR2 YFSETQ. The CDR3 is 14 amino acids. The V gene lost 7 bases and the J gene lost 8 bases, with 16 bases spanning the gap. The CDR3 is CASGVGREDSPLHF. The CDR3, as DNA: TGCGCCAGCGGGGTCGGGAGGGAAGATTCACCCCTCCACTTT. Full variable domain (rest looked up from reference TRBV5-1 and TRBJ1-6): KAGVTQTPRYLIKTRGQQVTLSCSPISGHRSVSWYQQTPGQGLQFLFEYFSETQRNKGNFPGRFSGRQFSNSRSEMNVSTLELGDSALYLCASGVGREDSPLHFGNGTRLTVT.

This clonotype has a single count. The rearrangement uses TRBV4-2 and TRBJ2-3; 9 bases agree with TRBD1. The CDR3 contains 16 residues. V shed 3 bases and J 4 bases; nucleotides not matched to a gene: 8. Germline CDR1 is LGHNA and CDR2 is YNFKEQ. CDR3 loop: CASSQTPGQGADTQYF. The CDR3 DNA reads as TGTGCCAGCAGCCAGACCCCGGGACAGGGAGCAGATACGCAGTATTTT.

This clonotype showed up many times. The chain recombines TRBV28 with TRBJ1-1; D remains unclear. Germline CDR1 is MDHEN and CDR2 is SYDVKM. The V and J ends lost 6 bases and 0 bases respectively, with 5 bases between them. This CDR3 is 12 amino acids long. CDR3 in DNA: TGTGCCAGCAGGCTTATGAACACTGAAGCTTTCTTT. Translation: CASRLMNTEAFF.

The rearrangement links TRBV20-1 to TRBJ1-6; no reliable D call. This CDR3 spans 16 amino acids. CDR1 is DFQATT and CDR2 is SNEGSKA in the germline V gene (reference sequence). Trimming took 1 base from V and 4 from J, leaving 14 bases between them. Here the CDR3 reads CSARGYLGQYNSPLHF. CDR3 in DNA: TGCAGTGCTAGAGGGTATCTAGGGCAGTATAATTCACCCCTCCACTTT.

CDR3 bases: TGTGCCAGCAGCCAAGACTTAGCGGGAGGGCCCTACAATGAGCAGTTCTTC. Its protein product is CASSQDLAGGPYNEQFF. The V and J genes are TRBV7-9 and TRBJ2-1, with 11 bases lining up with TRBD2. CDR1 and CDR2 (germline): SEHNR, FQNEAQ (reference sequence). CDR3 length: 17 residues. V shed 5 bases and J 2 bases; nucleotides not matched to a gene: 8.

Turning to this clonotype: Germline and junction disagree at one end, which may indicate a read error. Written as DNA, the CDR3 is TGTGCCGGCAGCGTAGAGTCATCGAGCACAGATACGCAGTATTTT. It encodes CAGSVESSSTDTQYF. This chain joins TRBV9 and TRBJ2-3; D unclear. Per the germline V gene, CDR1 is SGDLS and CDR2 is YYNGEE. The CDR3 is made up of 15 amino acids.

This clonotype was seen repeatedly, ten times or more. The genes are TRBV12-3 or TRBV12-4 and TRBJ1-5; the D is unclear. Trimming pared 2 bases from V and 7 bases from J, leaving 6 bases between. The CDR3 spans 12 residues. The CDR3 reads CASSLSRQPQHF. The CDR3 DNA reads as TGTGCCAGCAGTTTAAGCCGACAGCCCCAGCATTTT.

The J gene is TRBJ2-1, the V gene TRBV19; TRBD2 matches 8 bases. Germline-derived CDR1 and CDR2 are LNHDA and SQIVND (reference sequence). The length of the CDR3 is 17 residues. V dropped 8 bases and J dropped 6; count of bases not matched to a gene: 18. The CDR3 DNA sequence: TGTGCCAGTCCGCACGTGATCGGGAGGGCCTCTACCAATGAGCAGTTCTTC. It yields the protein CASPHVIGRASTNEQFF.

The table lists this clonotype with many counts. The gene calls are TRBV12-3 or TRBV12-4 and TRBJ1-4, with D unresolved. The CDR3 has 15 residues. V was shortened by 6 bases and J by 7 bases, with 18 bases between the two germline ends. CDR3 amino acids: CASRPRTALSEKLFF. CDR3 DNA sequence: TGTGCCAGCAGACCTCGGACCGCCTTGAGTGAAAAACTGTTTTTT.

This clonotype was detected a few times. The chain employs TRBV29-1 and TRBJ2-2; no clear D gene. The V gene lost 2 bases and the J gene lost 4 bases, with 5 bases spanning the gap. CDR3 length: 12 amino acids. Germline V gene lookup returns CDR1 SQVTM and CDR2 ANQGSEA. CDR3 nucleotides: TGCAGCGTTGAACACGTCACCGGGGAGCTGTTTTTT. As protein: CSVEHVTGELFF.

The J gene is TRBJ2-7, the V gene TRBV7-2, with 8 bases that match TRBD1. Germline CDR1 and CDR2: SGHTA and FQGNSA. This CDR3 is built from 14 residues. The trim removed 5 bases at V and 4 bases at J, leaving 7 bases unmatched. CDR3: CASSPRTGLYEQYF. CDR3 sequence (DNA): TGTGCCAGCAGCCCCCGGACAGGGCTGTACGAGCAGTACTTC.

This clonotype occurred a few times. The rearrangement uses TRBV10-3 and TRBJ1-2; tentatively, D is TRBD1 (5 bases). The CDR3 totals 13 residues. CDR1 ENHRY and CDR2 SYGVKD come from the germline V gene. V was cut by 2 bases and J by 4 bases, with 8 bases left in between. CDR3 in amino acids: CAISEAQGYGYTF. CDR3 in DNA: TGTGCCATCAGTGAGGCGCAGGGCTATGGCTACACCTTC.

This clonotype was observed at least ten times. V gene TRBV30 combines with J gene TRBJ1-2; 11 bases align to TRBD1. The germline V gene encodes CDR1 GTSNPN and CDR2 SVGIG (reference sequence). Trimming cost V 3 bases and J 7 bases; bases outside gene matches: 4. The CDR3 length is 13 residues. The CDR3 reads CAWRPGQGGGYTF. The CDR3 coding sequence is TGTGCCTGGAGGCCGGGACAGGGGGGTGGCTACACCTTC.

The V gene is TRBV29-1, the J gene TRBJ2-2, with 8 bases that match TRBD1. Trimming at V came to 5 bases and at J to 6 bases, leaving 14 bases not matched to a gene. Germline V lookup: CDR1 SQVTM, CDR2 ANQGSEA. The CDR3 totals 16 residues. CDR3 sequence (DNA): TGCAGCGTTAAAAATTCAGGGGGCGAGATTGCCGGGGAGCTGTTTTTT. It encodes CSVKNSGGEIAGELFF.

Only a few counts were recorded for this clonotype. The chain is built from TRBV28 and TRBJ2-3, with 11 bases aligning to TRBD2. The V gene's germline CDR1 is MDHEN and CDR2 SYDVKM. CDR3 length equals 15 residues. V gave up 0 bases and J gave up 5 bases; unmatched junction bases: 1. This chain's CDR3 is CASSLWGTSGDTQYF. In DNA form, the CDR3 reads TGTGCCAGCAGTTTATGGGGGACTAGCGGAGATACGCAGTATTTT.

This clonotype occurred a few times. CDR3 protein: CASNLGQGSTEAFF. Here the CDR3 DNA reads TGTGCCAGCAACCTTGGACAGGGGAGCACTGAAGCTTTCTTT. The chain recombines TRBV11-2 with TRBJ1-1; TRBD1 matches at 9 bases. This CDR3 contains 14 residues. J gave up 4 bases and V 7 bases, and 7 bases lay outside the gene matches. Germline CDR1 SGHAT, CDR2 FQNNGV.

Many counts were recorded for this clonotype. The chain employs TRBV12-3 or TRBV12-4 and TRBJ1-6; 7 bases agree with TRBD1. V lost 5 bases to trimming and J lost 10 bases; unmatched junction nucleotides: 8. The CDR3 sequence is 14 residues long. CDR3: CASSPRQGTSPLHF. CDR3 in DNA: TGTGCCAGCAGTCCCCGACAGGGAACGTCACCCCTCCACTTT.